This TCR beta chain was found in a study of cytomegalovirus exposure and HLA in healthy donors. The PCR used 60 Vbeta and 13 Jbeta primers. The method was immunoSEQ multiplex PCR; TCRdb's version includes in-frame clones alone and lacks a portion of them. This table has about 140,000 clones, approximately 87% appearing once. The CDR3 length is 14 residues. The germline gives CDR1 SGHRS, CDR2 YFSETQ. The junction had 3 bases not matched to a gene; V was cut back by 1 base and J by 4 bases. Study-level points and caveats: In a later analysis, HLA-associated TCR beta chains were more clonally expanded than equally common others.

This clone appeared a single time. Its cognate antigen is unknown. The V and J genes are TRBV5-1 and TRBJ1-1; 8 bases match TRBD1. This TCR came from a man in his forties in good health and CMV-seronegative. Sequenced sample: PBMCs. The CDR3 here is CASSLPTGGTEAFF. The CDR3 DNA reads TGCGCCAGCAGCTTGCCCACAGGGGGCACTGAAGCTTTCTTT. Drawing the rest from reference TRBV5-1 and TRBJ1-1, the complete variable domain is KAGVTQTPRYLIKTRGQQVTLSCSPISGHRSVSWYQQTPGQGLQFLFEYFSETQRNKGNFPGRFSGRQFSNSRSEMNVSTLELGDSALYLCASSLPTGGTEAFFGQGTRLTVV.